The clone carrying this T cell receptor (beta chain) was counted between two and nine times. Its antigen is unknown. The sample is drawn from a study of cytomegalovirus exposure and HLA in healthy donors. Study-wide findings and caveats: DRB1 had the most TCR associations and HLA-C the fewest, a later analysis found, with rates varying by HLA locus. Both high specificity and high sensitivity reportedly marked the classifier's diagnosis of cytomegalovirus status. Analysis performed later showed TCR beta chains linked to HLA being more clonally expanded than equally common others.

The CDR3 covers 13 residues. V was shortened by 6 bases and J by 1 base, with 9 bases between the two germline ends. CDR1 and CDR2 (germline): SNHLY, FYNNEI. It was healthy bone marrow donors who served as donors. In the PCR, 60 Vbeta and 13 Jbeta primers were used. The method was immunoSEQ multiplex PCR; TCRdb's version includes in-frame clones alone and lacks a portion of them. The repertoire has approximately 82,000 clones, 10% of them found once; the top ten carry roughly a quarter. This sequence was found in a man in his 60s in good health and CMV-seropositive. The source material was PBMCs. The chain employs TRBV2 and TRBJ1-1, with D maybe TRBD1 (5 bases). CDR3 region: CASRGQRNTEAFF. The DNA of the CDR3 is TGTGCCAGCAGGGGGCAGAGGAACACTGAAGCTTTCTTT.